These 8 T cell receptor beta chains came from one sample sequenced in a study of T-cell reconstitution after alpha-beta-depleted transplantation in children. A TCRbeta library incorporating unique molecular identifiers was prepared. One entry per CDR3 protein results from TCRdb running MiXCR on the PCR reads. The sample has about 240,000 distinct CDR3 sequences, around 25% seen once. This specimen consisted of PBMCs, obtained before TCRalphabeta/CD19-depleted stem cell transplant. These receptors were taken from a girl aged 2 to 10 with Fanconi anemia, due to receive a stem cell transplant.

This clonotype has at least ten counts. The chain joins TRBV28 to TRBJ2-1; TRBD2 might be the D (5 bases). V dropped 4 bases and J dropped 0 bases, with 10 bases sitting between them. Looked up from germline, CDR1 is MDHEN and CDR2 is SYDVKM. The CDR3 consists of 15 residues. The CDR3 DNA reads as TGTGCCAGCAGTTATGCCGGGGTCTCCTACAATGAGCAGTTCTTC. Its translation: CASSYAGVSYNEQFF.

This clonotype showed up just a few times. V and J are TRBV10-3 and TRBJ2-7; D not resolved. Germline V CDR1 and CDR2: ENHRY, SYGVKD. Trimming left V 4 bases short and J 3 bases short, with 4 bases between. This CDR3 has 11 amino acids. In DNA form, the CDR3 reads TGTGCCATCAGTGCCAACTACGAGCAGTACTTC. It is translated as CAISANYEQYF.

The CDR3 DNA sequence: TGTGCCAGCAGCTTAGCGTCTAGCGGGGGGGTCATGGCGGATACGCAGTATTTT. Translating it yields CASSLASSGGVMADTQYF. This rearrangement joins TRBV7-8 to TRBJ2-3; 12 positions agree with TRBD2. The CDR3 is made up of 18 amino acids. The germline V gene encodes CDR1 SGHVS and CDR2 FQNEAQ. Trimming removed 0 bases from V and 6 bases from J; junction bases left unmatched: 10.

In its sample, this clonotype was seen a few times. V and J are TRBV20-1 and TRBJ1-1; 7 bases are shared with TRBD1. The CDR3 is made up of 12 amino acids. V lost 6 bases, J lost 1 base, and 2 bases stayed unmatched. CDR1 DFQATT and CDR2 SNEGSKA come from the germline V gene (reference sequence). The CDR3 reads CSAWTGNTEAFF. CDR3 DNA: TGCAGTGCGTGGACAGGGAACACTGAAGCTTTCTTT.

The chain links TRBV20-1 to TRBJ2-1, with TRBD2 identical over 13 bases. This CDR3 region has 13 residues. The ends lost 6 bases at V and 8 bases at J; junction bases unmatched: 4. Germline V CDR1 and CDR2: DFQATT, SNEGSKA (reference sequence). CDR3 nucleotide sequence: TGCAGTGCACTAGCGGGAGGGCCCCATGAGCAGTTCTTC. It encodes CSALAGGPHEQFF.

CDR3 region: CASKGQGAITDTQYF. The CDR3 nucleotides read TGCGCCAGCAAAGGACAGGGGGCGATCACAGATACGCAGTATTTT. The chain combines TRBV23-1 with TRBJ2-3; 11 positions match TRBD1. TRBV23-1 is designated an ORF whose function remains uncertain. The V and J ends lost 7 bases and 2 bases, in that order; junction bases with no gene match: 5. The CDR3 sequence is 15 residues long.

This clonotype was seen ten or more times. This rearrangement joins TRBV20-1 to TRBJ1-4; D not certain. Trimming took 0 bases from V and 8 from J, leaving 10 bases between them. Germline V CDR1 and CDR2: DFQATT, SNEGSKA (reference sequence). The CDR3 has 13 residues. CDR3 nucleotides: TGCAGTGCTAGAGATCCGGGTGGCGAAAAACTGTTTTTT. It is translated as CSARDPGGEKLFF.

The chain uses TRBV20-1 and TRBJ2-1; no reliable D call. Trimming removed 2 bases from V and 5 bases from J, with 10 bases in between. This CDR3 contains 13 residues. Germline lookup yields CDR1 DFQATT and CDR2 SNEGSKA (reference sequence). In nucleotides, the CDR3 is TGCAGTGCTAGACCCATGACTCACAATGAGCAGTTCTTC. As protein: CSARPMTHNEQFF.